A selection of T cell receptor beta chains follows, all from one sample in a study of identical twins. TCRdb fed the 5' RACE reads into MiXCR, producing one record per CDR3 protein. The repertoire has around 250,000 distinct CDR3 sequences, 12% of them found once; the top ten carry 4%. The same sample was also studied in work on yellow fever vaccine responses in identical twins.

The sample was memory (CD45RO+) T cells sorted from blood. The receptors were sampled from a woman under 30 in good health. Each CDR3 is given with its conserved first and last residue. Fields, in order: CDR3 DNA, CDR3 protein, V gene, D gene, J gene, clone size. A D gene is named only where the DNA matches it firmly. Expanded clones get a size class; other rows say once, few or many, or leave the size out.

DNA: TGTGCCAGCAGCCAAGAAACTAGCGGGACCTATGAGCAGTTCTTC
CDR3: CASSQETSGTYEQFF
V: TRBV4-2
D: TRBD2
J: TRBJ2-1
size: few

DNA: TGCAGTGCTAGAGAGTTCAAGGGGATTATTGAAAAACTGTTTTTT
CDR3: CSAREFKGIIEKLFF
V: TRBV20-1
D: -
J: TRBJ1-4
size: few

DNA: TGTGCCATCGAAGGAGCGGCCGGGGAGCTGTTTTTT
CDR3: CAIEGAAGELFF
V: TRBV10-3
D: -
J: TRBJ2-2
size: -

DNA: TGTGCCAGCAGTGAGGAGGGACCCGCTAGCACAGATACGCAGTATTTT
CDR3: CASSEEGPASTDTQYF
V: TRBV25-1
D: -
J: TRBJ2-3
size: many

DNA: TGTGCCAGCAGTTGGGAGGAAAACTATGGCTACACCTTC
CDR3: CASSWEENYGYTF
V: TRBV12-3/TRBV12-4
D: -
J: TRBJ1-2
size: -

DNA: TGCAGCGTGAGGTCGACGTCGGCGCTCTACGAGCAGTACTTC
CDR3: CSVRSTSALYEQYF
V: TRBV29-1
D: -
J: TRBJ2-7
size: few

DNA: TGTGCCAGCAGCGTGAGTCCCACAGATACGCAGTATTTT
CDR3: CASSVSPTDTQYF
V: TRBV9
D: -
J: TRBJ2-3
size: -

DNA: TGTGCCACCATAGACCCCTCTGGGGCCAACGTCCTGACTTTC
CDR3: CATIDPSGANVLTF
V: TRBV2
D: -
J: TRBJ2-6
size: many

DNA: TGTGCCAGCAAGGGCGTGAACACTGAAGCTTTCTTT
CDR3: CASKGVNTEAFF
V: TRBV6-5
D: -
J: TRBJ1-1
size: -

DNA: TGTGCCAGCAGTTACAATGGGGACAGGGGTAATTCACCCCTCCACTTT
CDR3: CASSYNGDRGNSPLHF
V: TRBV6-5
D: TRBD1
J: TRBJ1-6
size: -

DNA: TGTGCCAGCAGCTCACTCAACCCAGGGACGTCGCAGTATTTT
CDR3: CASSSLNPGTSQYF
V: TRBV5-6
D: -
J: TRBJ2-3
size: few

DNA: TGTGCCACCCTATTAGCGGGGGCCTACGAGCAGTACTTC
CDR3: CATLLAGAYEQYF
V: TRBV12-3/TRBV12-4
D: TRBD2
J: TRBJ2-7
size: many

DNA: TGCAGCGTTGAACTAGGAGGCCGGAACACTGAAGCTTTCTTT
CDR3: CSVELGGRNTEAFF
V: TRBV29-1
D: -
J: TRBJ1-1
size: -

DNA: TGTGCCAGCAGGAACGGGGGGTCCGGGGAGCTGTTTTTT
CDR3: CASRNGGSGELFF
V: TRBV6-6
D: TRBD2
J: TRBJ2-2
size: -

DNA: TGCAGTGCTAGAGGGGAGACCCAGTACTTC
CDR3: CSARGETQYF
V: TRBV20-1
D: -
J: TRBJ2-5
size: -

DNA: TGCAGTGCCAGGGGGGGGGGAAAATCCTACGAGCAGTACTTC
CDR3: CSARGGGKSYEQYF
V: TRBV20-1
D: -
J: TRBJ2-7
size: -

DNA: TGTGCCATCAGCGGAGACGGGTCCTACAATGAGCAGTTCTTC
CDR3: CAISGDGSYNEQFF
V: TRBV10-3
D: -
J: TRBJ2-1
size: few

DNA: TGTGCCAGCAGTGTGGGGACAGCGAACAATGAGCAGTTCTTC
CDR3: CASSVGTANNEQFF
V: TRBV6-4
D: TRBD1
J: TRBJ2-1
size: -

DNA: TGTGCCAGCAGCCAAGAAAGAGCGGGGGGGCAGGTTGAGCAGTTCTTC
CDR3: CASSQERAGGQVEQFF
V: TRBV3-1
D: TRBD2
J: TRBJ2-1
size: -

DNA: TGCAGTGCTATTCTAGCGGGAGGCCTCCCTGAGCAGTTCTTC
CDR3: CSAILAGGLPEQFF
V: TRBV20-1
D: TRBD2
J: TRBJ2-1
size: -

DNA: TGTGCCAGCAGTTACAGGACAGGGGGACAGAATGAGCAGTTCTTC
CDR3: CASSYRTGGQNEQFF
V: TRBV6-2/TRBV6-3
D: TRBD1
J: TRBJ2-1
size: few

DNA: TGTGCCAGCAGCTACCTCGTGTCCAGAGGGAACACTGAAGCTTTCTTT
CDR3: CASSYLVSRGNTEAFF
V: TRBV14
D: -
J: TRBJ1-1
size: -

DNA: TGCGCCAGCACCCCCGGGCAGGGTGGTTTAAGGGGCACCGGGGAGCTGTTTTTT
CDR3: CASTPGQGGLRGTGELFF
V: TRBV5-1
D: -
J: TRBJ2-2
size: -

DNA: TGTGCCAGCAGCCCGGGGACAGGGGGCTACGAGCAGTACTTC
CDR3: CASSPGTGGYEQYF
V: TRBV18
D: TRBD1
J: TRBJ2-7
size: many

DNA: TGTGCCAGCAGAGAAAGCAGGGACGAGCAGTACTTC
CDR3: CASRESRDEQYF
V: TRBV6-6
D: -
J: TRBJ2-7
size: many

DNA: TGTGCCAGCAGACCGGGACCTAATTATGGCTACACCTTC
CDR3: CASRPGPNYGYTF
V: TRBV28
D: -
J: TRBJ1-2
size: few

DNA: TGTGCCAGCAGCCAAGGGGGAGGGGGGAACACTGAAGCTTTCTTT
CDR3: CASSQGGGGNTEAFF
V: TRBV3-1
D: -
J: TRBJ1-1
size: -

DNA: TGTGCCAGCAGTACCCAAAAGAGCATTCAGTACTTC
CDR3: CASSTQKSIQYF
V: TRBV12-3/TRBV12-4
D: -
J: TRBJ2-4
size: few

DNA: TGTGCCAGCAGTGAACGGGAGAATTCACCCCTCCACTTT
CDR3: CASSERENSPLHF
V: TRBV2
D: -
J: TRBJ1-6
size: many

DNA: TGTGCCAGCAGCCCAGTTTCGAACACCGGGGAGCTGTTTTTT
CDR3: CASSPVSNTGELFF
V: TRBV25-1
D: -
J: TRBJ2-2
size: few

DNA: TGTGCCAGCAGTTTACCCCTAGCGGGATTTACAGATACGCAGTATTTT
CDR3: CASSLPLAGFTDTQYF
V: TRBV12-3/TRBV12-4
D: TRBD2
J: TRBJ2-3
size: many

DNA: TGTGCCAGCAGTGATTCCGGCTCTAGCTCCTACAATGAGCAGTTCTTC
CDR3: CASSDSGSSSYNEQFF
V: TRBV6-4
D: -
J: TRBJ2-1
size: -

DNA: TGCGCCAGCAGCCGGGACAGGGTAACCTACGAGCAGTACTTC
CDR3: CASSRDRVTYEQYF
V: TRBV5-1
D: TRBD1
J: TRBJ2-7
size: -

DNA: TGTGCCAGCACCTCAGGGACAGTAGCAGACGTACGCTACACCTTC
CDR3: CASTSGTVADVRYTF
V: TRBV27
D: TRBD1
J: TRBJ1-2
size: -

DNA: TGTGCCAGCAGCGGGTGGGGTAGCGAGCAGTACTTC
CDR3: CASSGWGSEQYF
V: TRBV21-1
D: -
J: TRBJ2-7
size: few

DNA: TGCAGCGGTCGGGGACTAGTGGACGAGCAGTACTTC
CDR3: CSGRGLVDEQYF
V: TRBV29-1
D: TRBD2
J: TRBJ2-7
size: -

DNA: TGTGCCAGCAGTGAGCTCTCGAACACTGAAGCTTTCTTT
CDR3: CASSELSNTEAFF
V: TRBV28
D: -
J: TRBJ1-1
size: -

DNA: TGTGCCAGCAACACACCGGGACAGGGGGAAAAACTGTTTTTT
CDR3: CASNTPGQGEKLFF
V: TRBV25-1
D: TRBD1
J: TRBJ1-4
size: -

DNA: TGCGCCAGCAGCTTTGATAGCATGAACACCGGGGAGCTGTTTTTT
CDR3: CASSFDSMNTGELFF
V: TRBV5-1
D: -
J: TRBJ2-2
size: many

DNA: TGTGCCTGGGGCAGGGCGAACACCGGGGAGCTGTTTTTT
CDR3: CAWGRANTGELFF
V: TRBV30
D: -
J: TRBJ2-2
size: -

DNA: TGTGCCAACGCCCCGGGGGGACGGGGCCTTTCCTACAATGAGCAGTTCTTC
CDR3: CANAPGGRGLSYNEQFF
V: TRBV10-3
D: TRBD2
J: TRBJ2-1
size: few

DNA: TGTGCCATCAGTAGAGAGGGGACAGGGACCTTATACGAGCAGTACTTC
CDR3: CAISREGTGTLYEQYF
V: TRBV10-3
D: TRBD1
J: TRBJ2-7
size: few

DNA: TGTGCCAGCGGGCGTGAGCGGATCTCTTATGGGGCCAACGTCCTGACTTTC
CDR3: CASGRERISYGANVLTF
V: TRBV6-1
D: -
J: TRBJ2-6
size: few

DNA: TGTGCCAGCAGGGGACGGGCCCAGCAAATGTCCCGGGAGCTGTTTTTT
CDR3: CASRGRAQQMSRELFF
V: TRBV2
D: -
J: TRBJ2-2
size: few

DNA: TGTGCCAGCCAACCTGGCGGGAATGTTGGGAATGAGCAGTTCTTC
CDR3: CASQPGGNVGNEQFF
V: TRBV7-2
D: -
J: TRBJ2-1
size: many

DNA: TGTGCCAGCAGTCCTCATAGCGGGGGGGCAACAGATACGCAGTATTTT
CDR3: CASSPHSGGATDTQYF
V: TRBV6-1
D: TRBD2
J: TRBJ2-3
size: few

DNA: TGTGCCAGCAGTTTCGACAGGGGGCGGGAGACCCAGTACTTC
CDR3: CASSFDRGRETQYF
V: TRBV28
D: TRBD1
J: TRBJ2-5
size: -